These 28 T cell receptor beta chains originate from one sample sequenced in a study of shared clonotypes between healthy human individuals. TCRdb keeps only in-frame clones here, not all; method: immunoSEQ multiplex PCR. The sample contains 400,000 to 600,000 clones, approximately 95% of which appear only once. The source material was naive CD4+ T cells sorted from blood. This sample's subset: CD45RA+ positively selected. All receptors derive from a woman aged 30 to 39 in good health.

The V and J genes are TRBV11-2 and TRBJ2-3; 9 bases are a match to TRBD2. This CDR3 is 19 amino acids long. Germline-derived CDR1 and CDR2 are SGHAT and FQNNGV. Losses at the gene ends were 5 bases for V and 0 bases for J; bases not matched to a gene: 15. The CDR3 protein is CASSTHISGSGGSTDTQYF. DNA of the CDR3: TGTGCCAGCAGCACACACATTAGCGGGAGCGGGGGGAGCACAGATACGCAGTATTTT.

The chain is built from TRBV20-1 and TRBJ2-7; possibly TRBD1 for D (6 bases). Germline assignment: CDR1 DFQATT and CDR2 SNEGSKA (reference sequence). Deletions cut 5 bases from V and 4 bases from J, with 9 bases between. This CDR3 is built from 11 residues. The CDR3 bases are TGCAGTGCTGCCGGGACATACGAGCAGTACTTC. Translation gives CSAAGTYEQYF.

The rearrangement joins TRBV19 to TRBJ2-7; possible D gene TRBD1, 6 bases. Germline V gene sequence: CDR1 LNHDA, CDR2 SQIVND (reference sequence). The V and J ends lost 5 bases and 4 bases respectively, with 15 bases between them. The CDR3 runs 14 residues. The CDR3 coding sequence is TGTGCCAGTAGTTCCAGGACAGCCATTTACGAGCAGTACTTC. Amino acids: CASSSRTAIYEQYF.

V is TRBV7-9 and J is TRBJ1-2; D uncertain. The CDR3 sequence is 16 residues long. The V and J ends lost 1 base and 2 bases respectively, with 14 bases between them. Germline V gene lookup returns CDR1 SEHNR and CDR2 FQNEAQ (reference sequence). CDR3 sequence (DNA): TGTGCCAGCAGCTTAGGGCTACAGCCCCTAAACTATGGCTACACCTTC. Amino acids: CASSLGLQPLNYGYTF.

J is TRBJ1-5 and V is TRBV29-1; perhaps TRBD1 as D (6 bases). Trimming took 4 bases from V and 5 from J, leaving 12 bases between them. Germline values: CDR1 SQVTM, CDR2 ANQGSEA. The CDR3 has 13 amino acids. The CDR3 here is CSVAQGKDQPQHF. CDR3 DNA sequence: TGCAGCGTTGCTCAGGGGAAGGATCAGCCCCAGCATTTT.

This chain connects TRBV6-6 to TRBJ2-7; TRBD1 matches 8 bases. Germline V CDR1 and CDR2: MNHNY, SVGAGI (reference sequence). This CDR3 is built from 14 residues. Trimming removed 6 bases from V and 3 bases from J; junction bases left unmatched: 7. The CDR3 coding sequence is TGTGCCAGCAGACGGGGACAGGAGATCTACGAGCAGTACTTC. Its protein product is CASRRGQEIYEQYF.

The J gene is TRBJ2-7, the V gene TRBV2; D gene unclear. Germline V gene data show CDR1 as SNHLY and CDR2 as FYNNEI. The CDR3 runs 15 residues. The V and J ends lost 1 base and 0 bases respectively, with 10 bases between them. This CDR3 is CASSEGPTSSYEQYF. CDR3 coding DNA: TGTGCCAGCAGTGAAGGCCCGACCTCCTCCTACGAGCAGTACTTC.

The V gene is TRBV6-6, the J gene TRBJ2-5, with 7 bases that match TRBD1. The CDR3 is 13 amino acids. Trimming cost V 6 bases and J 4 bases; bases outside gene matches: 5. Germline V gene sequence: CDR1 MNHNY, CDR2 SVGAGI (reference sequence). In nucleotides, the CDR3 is TGTGCCAGCAGCCGACAGGGTGCAGAGACCCAGTACTTC. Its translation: CASSRQGAETQYF.

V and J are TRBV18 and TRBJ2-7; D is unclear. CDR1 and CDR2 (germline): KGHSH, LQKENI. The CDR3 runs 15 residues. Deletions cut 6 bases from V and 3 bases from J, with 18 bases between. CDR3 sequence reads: CASSPVTLGIYEQYF. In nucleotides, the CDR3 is TGTGCCAGCTCGCCAGTAACCCTGGGAATCTACGAGCAGTACTTC.

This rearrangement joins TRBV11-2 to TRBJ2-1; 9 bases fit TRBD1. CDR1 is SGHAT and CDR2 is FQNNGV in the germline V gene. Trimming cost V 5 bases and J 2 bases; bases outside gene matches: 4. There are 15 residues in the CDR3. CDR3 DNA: TGTGCCAGCAGCACCGGACAGGGGACCTACAATGAGCAGTTCTTC. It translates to CASSTGQGTYNEQFF. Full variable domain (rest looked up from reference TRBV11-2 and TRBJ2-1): EAGVAQSPRYKIIEKRQSVAFWCNPISGHATLYWYQQILGQGPKLLIQFQNNGVVDDSQLPKDRFSAERLKGVDSTLKIQPAKLEDSAVYLCASSTGQGTYNEQFFGPGTRLTVL.

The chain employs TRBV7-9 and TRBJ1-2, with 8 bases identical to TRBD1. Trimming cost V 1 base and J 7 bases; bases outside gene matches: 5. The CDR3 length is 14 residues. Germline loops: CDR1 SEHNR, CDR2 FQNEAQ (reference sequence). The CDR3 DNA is TGTGCCAGCAGCTTAGATCAGGGGGCGCGTGGCTACACCTTC. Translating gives CASSLDQGARGYTF. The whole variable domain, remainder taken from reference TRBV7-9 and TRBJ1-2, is DTGVSQNPRHKITKRGQNVTFRCDPISEHNRLYWYRQTLGQGPEFLTYFQNEAQLEKSRLLSDRFSAERPKGSFSTLEIQRTEQGDSAMYLCASSLDQGARGYTFGSGTRLTVV.

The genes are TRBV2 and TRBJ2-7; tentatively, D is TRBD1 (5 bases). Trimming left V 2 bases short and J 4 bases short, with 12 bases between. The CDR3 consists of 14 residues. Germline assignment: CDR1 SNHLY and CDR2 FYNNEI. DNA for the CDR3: TGTGCCAGCAGTGAATTGACGGCAGGGTACGAGCAGTACTTC. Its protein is CASSELTAGYEQYF. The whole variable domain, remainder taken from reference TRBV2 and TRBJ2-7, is EPEVTQTPSHQVTQMGQEVILRCVPISNHLYFYWYRQILGQKVEFLVSFYNNEISEKSEIFDDQFSVERPDGSNFTLKIRSTKLEDSAMYFCASSELTAGYEQYFGPGTRLTVT.

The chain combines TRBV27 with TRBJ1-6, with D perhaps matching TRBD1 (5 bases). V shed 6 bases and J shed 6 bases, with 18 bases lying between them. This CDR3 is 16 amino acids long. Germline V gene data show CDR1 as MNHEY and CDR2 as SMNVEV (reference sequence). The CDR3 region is CASSPAAGFRNSPLHF. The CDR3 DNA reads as TGTGCCAGCAGCCCTGCAGCAGGGTTCCGTAATTCACCCCTCCACTTT.

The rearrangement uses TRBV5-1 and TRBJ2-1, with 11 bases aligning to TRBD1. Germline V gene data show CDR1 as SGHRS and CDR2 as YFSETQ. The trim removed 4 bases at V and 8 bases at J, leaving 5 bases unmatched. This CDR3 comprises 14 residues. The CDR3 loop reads CASSRGQGAYEQFF. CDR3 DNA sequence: TGCGCCAGCAGCCGCGGACAGGGGGCTTATGAGCAGTTCTTC.

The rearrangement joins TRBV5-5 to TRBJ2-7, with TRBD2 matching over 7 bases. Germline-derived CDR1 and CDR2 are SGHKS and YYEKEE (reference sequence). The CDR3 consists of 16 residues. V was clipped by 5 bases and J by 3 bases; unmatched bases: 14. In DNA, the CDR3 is TGTGCCAGCAGTCAGACCCCCGGGACTATATTCTACGAGCAGTACTTC. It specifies CASSQTPGTIFYEQYF.

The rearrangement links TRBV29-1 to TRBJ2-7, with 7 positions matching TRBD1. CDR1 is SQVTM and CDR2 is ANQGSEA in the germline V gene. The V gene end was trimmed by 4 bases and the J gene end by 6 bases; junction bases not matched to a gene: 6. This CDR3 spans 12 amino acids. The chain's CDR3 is CSVVGRGIEQYF. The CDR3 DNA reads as TGCAGCGTTGTAGGCAGGGGGATCGAGCAGTACTTC.

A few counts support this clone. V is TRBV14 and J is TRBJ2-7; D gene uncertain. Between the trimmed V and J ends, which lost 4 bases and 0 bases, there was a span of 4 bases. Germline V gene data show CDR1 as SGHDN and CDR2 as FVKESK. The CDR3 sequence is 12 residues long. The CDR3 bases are TGTGCCAGCAGCCCTAGCTCCTACGAGCAGTACTTC. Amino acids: CASSPSSYEQYF.

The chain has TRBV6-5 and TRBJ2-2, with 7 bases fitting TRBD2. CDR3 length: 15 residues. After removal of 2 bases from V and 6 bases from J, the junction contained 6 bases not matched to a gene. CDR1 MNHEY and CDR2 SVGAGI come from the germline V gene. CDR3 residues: CASSYEASGPGELFF. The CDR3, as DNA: TGTGCCAGCAGTTACGAGGCTAGCGGACCCGGGGAGCTGTTTTTT.

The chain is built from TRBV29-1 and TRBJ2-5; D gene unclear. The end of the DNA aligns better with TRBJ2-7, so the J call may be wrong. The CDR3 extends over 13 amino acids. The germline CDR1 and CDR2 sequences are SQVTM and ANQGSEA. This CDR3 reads CSVESDKTYEQYF. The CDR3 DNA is TGCAGCGTTGAGTCCGACAAGACCTACGAGCAGTACTTC.

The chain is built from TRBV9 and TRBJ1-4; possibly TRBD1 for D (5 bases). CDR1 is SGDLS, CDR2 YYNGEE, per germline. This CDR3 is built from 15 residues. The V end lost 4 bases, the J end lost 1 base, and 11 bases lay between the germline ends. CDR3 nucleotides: TGTGCCAGCAGCCCCGGGACCGTAACTAATGAAAAACTGTTTTTT. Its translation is CASSPGTVTNEKLFF.

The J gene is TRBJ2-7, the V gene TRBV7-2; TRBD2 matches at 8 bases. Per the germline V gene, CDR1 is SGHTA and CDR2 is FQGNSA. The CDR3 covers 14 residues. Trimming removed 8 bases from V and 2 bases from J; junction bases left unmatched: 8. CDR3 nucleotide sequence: TGTGCCAGCGGACTGACTAGCGCCCCCTACGAGCAGTACTTC. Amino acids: CASGLTSAPYEQYF.

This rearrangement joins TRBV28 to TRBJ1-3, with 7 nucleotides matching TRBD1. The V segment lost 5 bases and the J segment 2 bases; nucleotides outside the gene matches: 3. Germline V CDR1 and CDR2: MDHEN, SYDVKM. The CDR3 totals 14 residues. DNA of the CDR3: TGTGCCAGCAGTACCGGGACAGCTGGAAACACCATATATTTT. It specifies CASSTGTAGNTIYF. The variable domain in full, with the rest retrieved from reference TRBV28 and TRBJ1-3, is DVKVTQSSRYLVKRTGEKVFLECVQDMDHENMFWYRQDPGLGLRLIYFSYDVKMKEKGDIPEGYSVSREKKERFSLILESASTNQTSMYLCASSTGTAGNTIYFGEGSWLTVV.

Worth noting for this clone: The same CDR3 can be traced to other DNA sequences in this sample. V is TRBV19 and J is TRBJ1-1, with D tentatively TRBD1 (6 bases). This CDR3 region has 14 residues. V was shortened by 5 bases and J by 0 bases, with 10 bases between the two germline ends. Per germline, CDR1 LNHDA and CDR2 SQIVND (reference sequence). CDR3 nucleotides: TGTGCCAGTAGTGTCGACAGGTTGAACACTGAAGCTTTCTTT. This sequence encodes CASSVDRLNTEAFF.

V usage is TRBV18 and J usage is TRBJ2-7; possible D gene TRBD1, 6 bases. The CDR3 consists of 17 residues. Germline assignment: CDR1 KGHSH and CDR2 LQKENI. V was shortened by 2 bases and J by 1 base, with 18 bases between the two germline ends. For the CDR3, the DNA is TGTGCCAGCTCACCAGGGTTGTTGGGGGCGATTTCCTACGAGCAGTACTTC. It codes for CASSPGLLGAISYEQYF. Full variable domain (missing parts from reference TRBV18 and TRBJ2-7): NAGVMQNPRHLVRRRGQEARLRCSPMKGHSHVYWYRQLPEEGLKFMVYLQKENIIDESGMPKERFSAEFPKEGPSILRIQQVVRGDSAAYFCASSPGLLGAISYEQYFGPGTRLTVT.

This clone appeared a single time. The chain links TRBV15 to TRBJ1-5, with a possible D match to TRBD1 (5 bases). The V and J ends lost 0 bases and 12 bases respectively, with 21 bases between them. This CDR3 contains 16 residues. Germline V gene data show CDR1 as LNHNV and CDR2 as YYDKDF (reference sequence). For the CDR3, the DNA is TGTGCCACCAGCAGAGATTTGATGGGGATAATCAGGGACCAGCATTTT. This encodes CATSRDLMGIIRDQHF.

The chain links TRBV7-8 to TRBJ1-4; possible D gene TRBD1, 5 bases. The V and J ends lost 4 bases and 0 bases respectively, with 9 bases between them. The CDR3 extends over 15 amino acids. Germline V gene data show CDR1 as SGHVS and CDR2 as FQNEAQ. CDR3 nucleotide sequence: TGTGCCAGCAGCTACAACAGGACAACTAATGAAAAACTGTTTTTT. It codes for CASSYNRTTNEKLFF.

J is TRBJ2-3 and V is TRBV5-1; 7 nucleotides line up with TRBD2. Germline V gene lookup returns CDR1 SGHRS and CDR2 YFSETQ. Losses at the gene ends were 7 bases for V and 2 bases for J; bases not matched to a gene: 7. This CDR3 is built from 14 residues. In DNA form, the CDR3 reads TGCGCCAGCTGGGCCGGACTAGACACAGATACGCAGTATTTT. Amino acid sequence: CASWAGLDTDTQYF.

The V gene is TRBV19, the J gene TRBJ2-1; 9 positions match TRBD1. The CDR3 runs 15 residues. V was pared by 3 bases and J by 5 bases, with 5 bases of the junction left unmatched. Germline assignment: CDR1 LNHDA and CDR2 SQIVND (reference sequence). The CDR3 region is CASSMPGQGNNEQFF. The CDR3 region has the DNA TGTGCCAGTAGTATGCCGGGACAGGGAAACAATGAGCAGTTCTTC.